This T cell receptor beta chain was identified in a study of radiation and T cells in renal cell carcinoma. The time point is: blood 2 weeks post-SBRT. Treatment here: 15 Gy SBRT to primary tumor, nephrectomy 4 weeks later. The CDR3 spans 15 residues. Trimming removed 0 bases from V and 4 bases from J, with 10 bases in between. Germline V gene lookup returns CDR1 SGHTA and CDR2 FQGNSA. The data were produced by immunoSEQ multiplex PCR, yet TCRdb's version contains in-frame clones alone and is incomplete. Here the sample spans roughly 75,000 clones, about four fifths being singletons. The TCR sequence derives from a man between 60 and 75 years old with renal cell carcinoma. The rearrangement links TRBV7-2 to TRBJ2-1, with no clear D. The sequences come from blood, collected from a patient whose treatment included radiotherapy and nephrectomy. This CDR3 is CASSLATNRYNEQFF. The CDR3 region has the DNA TGTGCCAGCAGCTTAGCCACTAATAGGTACAATGAGCAGTTCTTC. The variable domain in full, with the rest retrieved from reference TRBV7-2 and TRBJ2-1, is GAGVSQSPSNKVTEKGKDVELRCDPISGHTALYWYRQSLGQGLEFLIYFQGNSAPDKSGLPSDRFSAERTGGSVSTLTIQRTQQEDSAVYLCASSLATNRYNEQFFGPGTRLTVL.